This T cell receptor beta chain comes out of a study of a mutant IDH1 vaccine in newly diagnosed glioma. As regards this clone: Its antigen remains unidentified.

Documented time point: week 23, last vaccination. Every single dose of the vaccine, 300 ug of mutant IDH1 20-mer peptide, came with topical imiquimod. V lost 6 bases and J lost 7; bases outside the gene matches: 2. CDR3 length equals 12 residues. Looked up from germline, CDR1 is MNHNY and CDR2 is SVGAGI (reference sequence). Clones were read by immunoSEQ multiplex PCR, and TCRdb kept only the in-frame ones, dropping some. In the table there are some 31,000 clones, less than 90% of which are singletons. The chain carries TRBV6-6 and TRBJ2-2; TRBD1 matches 7 bases. This clonotype was obtained from a woman aged 18-35 years with glioma. The sequencing used PBMCs, collected from a glioma patient whose treatment included an IDH1 peptide vaccine. CDR3 protein: CASSRQGGELFF. The CDR3 region has the DNA TGTGCCAGCAGCCGACAGGGCGGGGAGCTGTTTTTT.